A selection of T cell receptor beta chains follows, all from one sample in a study of blood T cell repertoires in COVID-19. TCRdb's table, derived via immunoSEQ multiplex PCR, lists solely in-frame clones and lacks some. Of 150,000 or so clones in the sample, roughly 87% were seen once. The source material was peripheral blood. The receptors shown here come from a human donor in a cohort sampled during active COVID-19. Each CDR3 is given with its conserved first and last residue. D genes are given only for firm matches. Clone size is not always given. Where it is, it says once, few, many or a class for expanded clones.

- | TRBJ1-5 | TRBV28 | TRBD1 | CASSLWTGTDLYSNQPQHF | TGTGCCAGCAGTTTATGGACCGGGACAGACCTTTATAGCAATCAGCCCCAGCATTTT
- | TRBJ1-2 | TRBV5-4 | - | CASSLAPGQTSNYGYTF | TGTGCCAGCAGCTTGGCCCCCGGACAGACAAGTAACTATGGCTACACCTTC
- | TRBJ2-5 | TRBV5-5 | TRBD2 | CASSFPPSGGQETQYF | TGTGCCAGCAGCTTCCCCCCTAGCGGGGGCCAAGAGACCCAGTACTTC
- | TRBJ2-7 | TRBV7-8 | TRBD1 | CASSLVTGTGLTYEQYF | TGTGCCAGCAGCTTAGTTACCGGGACAGGGCTCACCTACGAGCAGTACTTC
- | TRBJ2-5 | TRBV9 | - | CPRGAGAQETQYF | TGTCCCCGCGGGGCGGGGGCCCAAGAGACCCAGTACTTC
- | TRBJ1-2 | TRBV5-8 | - | CASSFFQPGLGGYTF | TGTGCCAGCAGCTTCTTTCAACCGGGACTCGGGGGCTACACCTTC
- | TRBJ1-1 | TRBV25-1 | TRBD1 | CATLQGAGTEAFF | TGTGCCACCTTACAGGGGGCTGGCACTGAAGCTTTCTTT
once | TRBJ2-7 | TRBV7-9 | TRBD2 | CASSLRGGHEQYF | TGTGCCAGCAGCTTACGCGGGGGGCACGAGCAGTACTTC
- | TRBJ1-1 | TRBV7-3 | TRBD1 | CASSLRGRGTEAFF | TGTGCCAGCAGCTTGAGGGGGCGGGGCACTGAAGCTTTCTTT
once | TRBJ1-1 | TRBV11-3 | TRBD1 | CASSLGPDRGTEAFF | TGTGCCAGCAGCTTGGGCCCTGACAGGGGCACTGAAGCTTTCTTT
once | TRBJ2-7 | TRBV5-1 | - | CASSLGDNSYEQYF | TGCGCCAGCAGCTTGGGGGACAACTCCTACGAGCAGTACTTC
- | TRBJ1-5 | TRBV28 | - | CAHSLIDQPQHF | TGTGCCCACTCCTTAATAGATCAGCCCCAGCATTTT
- | TRBJ1-5 | TRBV27 | - | CASSLGAEIYQPQHF | TGTGCCAGCAGCCTAGGGGCGGAGATATATCAGCCCCAGCATTTT
- | TRBJ2-7 | TRBV7-2 | TRBD2 | CASSLLPGLVYEQYF | TGTGCCAGCAGCTTGCTACCGGGACTAGTGTACGAGCAGTACTTC
- | TRBJ2-1 | TRBV4-1 | TRBD1 | CASSPNSGTGEDNEQFF | TGCGCCAGCAGCCCAAATAGTGGGACAGGGGAGGACAATGAGCAGTTCTTC
few | TRBJ1-2 | TRBV12-3/TRBV12-4 | - | CASSLNNYGYTF | TGTGCCAGCAGTCTTAATAACTATGGCTACACCTTC
- | TRBJ2-7 | TRBV27 | TRBD2 | CASSLSTSGGASEQYF | TGTGCCAGCAGTTTATCGACTAGCGGGGGGGCCAGCGAGCAGTACTTC
- | TRBJ1-1 | TRBV6-5 | TRBD1 | CASRGDRGHTEAFF | TGTGCCAGCAGGGGGGACAGGGGGCACACTGAAGCTTTCTTT
- | TRBJ2-7 | TRBV3-1/TRBV3-2 | TRBD2 | CASSQGSGRAFGEQYF | TGTGCCAGCAGCCAGGGTAGCGGGAGGGCCTTTGGAGAGCAGTACTTC
- | TRBJ2-1 | TRBV9 | TRBD2 | CASSLNPGTSGSNEQFF | TGTGCCAGCAGCCTCAACCCCGGGACTAGCGGGAGTAATGAGCAGTTCTTC
- | TRBJ2-7 | TRBV5-1 | TRBD2 | CASSTRRLAGGGEQYF | TGCGCCAGCAGCACCCGCCGACTAGCGGGAGGAGGCGAGCAGTACTTC
- | TRBJ2-5 | TRBV6-2/TRBV6-3 | TRBD1 | CASSLQGGLGETQYF | TGTGCCAGCAGCTTACAGGGGGGCCTCGGAGAGACCCAGTACTTC
- | TRBJ2-7 | TRBV4-3 | - | CASSQEGSYEQYF | TGCGCCAGCAGCCAAGAGGGCAGCTACGAGCAGTACTTC
- | TRBJ2-4 | TRBV3-1/TRBV3-2 | - | CASSPGQKPLAKNIQYF | TGTGCCAGCAGCCCTGGACAGAAACCTCTAGCCAAAAACATTCAGTACTTC
- | TRBJ2-5 | TRBV30 | TRBD2 | CAWDHTGGFSGETQYF | TGTGCCTGGGATCATACGGGGGGATTCTCGGGGGAGACCCAGTACTTC
- | TRBJ2-7 | TRBV2 | - | CASSEVEGPYFSEQYF | TGTGCCAGCAGTGAAGTAGAGGGCCCTTATTTTTCGGAGCAGTACTTC
- | TRBJ2-1 | TRBV10-1 | TRBD2 | CASSSLPGLDYNEQFF | TGCGCCAGCAGTTCCCTACCGGGACTAGATTACAATGAGCAGTTCTTC
- | TRBJ1-6 | TRBV4-1 | TRBD1 | CASSRFPGTVNSPLHF | TGCGCCAGCAGCCGGTTTCCCGGGACAGTAAATTCACCCCTCCACTTT
- | TRBJ2-1 | TRBV3-1/TRBV3-2 | - | CASSYDSLDNEQFF | TGTGCCAGCAGTTATGACAGTCTGGACAATGAGCAGTTCTTC
- | TRBJ1-1 | TRBV7-3 | TRBD1 | CASSRNGQGAAEAFF | TGTGCCAGCAGCCGAAACGGACAGGGGGCCGCTGAAGCTTTCTTT
- | TRBJ1-5 | TRBV28 | TRBD1 | CASRWDRGLQPQHF | TGTGCCAGCAGGTGGGACAGGGGGCTTCAGCCCCAGCATTTT
- | TRBJ1-3 | TRBV28 | - | CASSLSGEGNTIYF | TGTGCCAGCAGTTTGTCGGGGGAAGGAAACACCATATATTTT
- | TRBJ2-7 | TRBV6-2/TRBV6-3 | TRBD2 | CASSYLAGTYEQYF | TGTGCCAGCAGTTATCTAGCGGGTACCTACGAGCAGTACTTC
- | TRBJ2-3 | TRBV10-3 | - | CAISRGGTDTQYF | TGTGCCATCAGTAGGGGTGGGACAGATACGCAGTATTTT
- | TRBJ1-1 | TRBV5-6 | - | CASSPYGGYTEAFF | TGTGCCAGCAGCCCGTACGGGGGATACACTGAAGCTTTCTTT
- | TRBJ1-1 | TRBV28 | - | CASSFRGFFGDTEAFF | TGTGCCAGCAGTTTTAGAGGTTTTTTCGGGGACACTGAAGCTTTCTTT
- | TRBJ2-1 | TRBV3-1/TRBV3-2 | TRBD2 | CASSQPGLAGPGNNEQFF | TGTGCCAGCAGCCAACCCGGACTAGCGGGGCCAGGGAACAATGAGCAGTTCTTC
- | TRBJ1-1 | TRBV5-5 | TRBD1 | CASSSRDRVNTEAFF | TGTGCCAGCAGCTCGAGGGACAGGGTGAACACTGAAGCTTTCTTT
once | TRBJ2-1 | TRBV10-2 | - | CASSPQNGAVYNEQFF | TGCGCCAGCAGTCCTCAAAATGGGGCGGTCTACAATGAGCAGTTCTTC
many | TRBJ1-6 | TRBV4-3 | - | CASSPRTVGTGDSPLHF | TGCGCCAGCAGCCCACGGACGGTAGGAACAGGTGATTCACCCCTCCACTTT
- | TRBJ2-7 | TRBV30 | - | CAWSKGQPRIPNPQYF | TGTGCCTGGAGTAAAGGACAGCCCCGTATACCCAACCCACAGTACTTC
once | TRBJ2-3 | TRBV6-5 | - | CASSKRMGATDTQYF | TGTGCCAGCAGTAAACGAATGGGGGCGACAGATACGCAGTATTTT
- | TRBJ2-5 | TRBV7-2 | - | CASSLAVIQYQETQYF | TGTGCCAGCAGCTTAGCGGTAATCCAGTACCAAGAGACCCAGTACTTC
once | TRBJ1-2 | TRBV6-5 | - | CASRSQGQYGYTF | TGTGCCAGCAGGAGTCAAGGACAGTATGGCTACACCTTC
medium-sized | TRBJ2-3 | TRBV5-1 | TRBD1 | CASSFGQGTDTQYF | TGCGCCAGCAGCTTCGGACAGGGCACAGATACGCAGTATTTT
- | TRBJ2-7 | TRBV5-4 | TRBD2 | CASSMEPGLAGPSSYEQYF | TGTGCCAGCAGCATGGAACCGGGACTAGCGGGCCCGAGCTCCTACGAGCAGTACTTC
- | TRBJ2-1 | TRBV27 | TRBD2 | CASNSMRERYNEQFF | TGTGCCAGCAATTCCATGCGGGAGAGATACAATGAGCAGTTCTTC
few | TRBJ2-7 | TRBV7-9 | - | CALGLFDSYEQYF | TGTGCCCTGGGGCTGTTCGACTCCTACGAGCAGTACTTC
- | TRBJ1-1 | TRBV6-5 | TRBD1 | CASSYSRGPPNTEAFF | TGTGCCAGCAGTTACTCGAGGGGGCCCCCTAACACTGAAGCTTTCTTT